This T cell receptor (beta chain) was recovered during a study of blood T cell repertoires in COVID-19. Method: immunoSEQ multiplex PCR; TCRdb's copy keeps in-frame clones and lacks some. The sample holds roughly 300,000 clones, over 85% seen once. Specimen: peripheral blood. This sequence was found in a woman between 25 and 40 years old with COVID-19, enrolled during active disease.

The CDR3 sequence is CASSQTVLAGGRVVDEQFF. The DNA of the CDR3 is TGTGCCAGCAGCCAAACGGTGCTAGCGGGGGGCCGGGTAGTCGATGAGCAGTTCTTC. The chain has TRBV4-2 and TRBJ2-1; TRBD2 agrees at 11 bases. In germline, CDR1 is LGHNA, CDR2 YNFKEQ. Trimming at V came to 2 bases and at J to 8 bases, leaving 17 bases not matched to a gene. This CDR3 is built from 19 residues.